The rows below give T cell receptor beta chains drawn from one sample of a study of beta chain features in type 1 diabetes. Assay: immunoSEQ multiplex PCR; the TCRdb copy retains only in-frame clones and omits some. The table includes 130,000 or so clones, approximately 10% detected once. Material for sequencing was central memory CD4+ T cells from blood. The source of these receptors is a man aged 30 to 45 with type 1 diabetes. Both conserved end residues are part of each CDR3. D genes are given only for firm matches. Some rows mark clone size as missing; the rest say once, few, many or name a class of expanded clone.

>TRBV28|NA|NA|TRBJ1-1
TGTGCCAGCAGTTTTTTTATGGGACTGGCTGGCACTGAAGCTTTCTTT
CASSFFMGLAGTEAFF
>TRBV4-3|few|TRBD2|TRBJ2-5
TGCGCCAGCAGCCAAGGTGCCGCGGGGGGGACTCAAGAGACCCAGTACTTC
CASSQGAAGGTQETQYF
>TRBV7-2|NA|NA|TRBJ2-6
TGTGCCAGCAGCTTAAACGGGGGCTCTGGGGCCAACGTCCTGACTTTC
CASSLNGGSGANVLTF
>TRBV11-2|NA|TRBD1|TRBJ1-2
TGTGCCAGCAGCCCTCGGACAGGGAACTATGGCTACACCTTC
CASSPRTGNYGYTF
>TRBV5-6|NA|NA|TRBJ2-7
TGTGCCAGCAGCTTGACGGTGAGCTCCTACGAGCAGTACTTC
CASSLTVSSYEQYF
>TRBV12-5|few|NA|TRBJ2-2
TGTGCTAGTGGCCAAAACACCGGGGAGCTGTTTTTT
CASGQNTGELFF
>TRBV5-4|many|TRBD2|TRBJ2-7
TGTGCCAGCAGCCCCGTGGGGCGGGGGGCCACCTACGAGCAGTACTTC
CASSPVGRGATYEQYF
>TRBV11-3|few|NA|TRBJ1-1
TGTGCCAGCAGCTTAGGGGGGCAAGTGAACACTGAAGCTTTCTTT
CASSLGGQVNTEAFF
>TRBV11-2|NA|NA|TRBJ2-3
TGTGCCAGCAGCTTCCGGGACTGGTACGGCACAGATACGCAGTATTTT
CASSFRDWYGTDTQYF
>TRBV7-8|NA|NA|TRBJ1-1
TGTGCCAGCAGCCGCGGAGCAGGGGACCCGAACACTGAAGCTTTCTTT
CASSRGAGDPNTEAFF
>TRBV5-1|many|NA|TRBJ1-3
TGCGCCAGCAGTTACGCAGGGGATTCTGGAAACACCATATATTTT
CASSYAGDSGNTIYF
>TRBV4-2|few|NA|TRBJ1-5
TGTGCCAGCAGCCAAGAGCAGGGAAATCAGCCCCAGCATTTT
CASSQEQGNQPQHF
>TRBV18|few|NA|TRBJ1-1
TGTGCCAGCTCACCACGGACAACGAACACTGAAGCTTTCTTT
CASSPRTTNTEAFF
>TRBV6-5|few|TRBD1|TRBJ2-7
TGTGCCAGCAGGGCTACAGGGGACCCCTACGAGCAGTACTTC
CASRATGDPYEQYF
>TRBV2|NA|TRBD1|TRBJ2-7
TGTGCCAGCAGCCGACAGGGATCACGGGGAGAGCAGTACTTC
CASSRQGSRGEQYF
>TRBV4-2|NA|NA|TRBJ2-5
TGTGCCAGCAGCCAAAAGACAGGACCGTCGGAGACCCAGTACTTC
CASSQKTGPSETQYF
>TRBV28|few|NA|TRBJ2-7
TGTGCCAGCAGTCCGCACACCTACGAGCAGTACTTC
CASSPHTYEQYF
>TRBV18|NA|NA|TRBJ1-2
TGTGCCAGCTCATCCGACAGCGCCTATGGCTACACCTTC
CASSSDSAYGYTF
>TRBV10-3|few|NA|TRBJ1-4
TGTGCCATCAGTCCTTCAGGGTCCCGCGAAAAACTGTTTTTT
CAISPSGSREKLFF
>TRBV6-5|once|NA|TRBJ2-7
TGTGCCAGCAGTTACTCCCCGGACAGCACCTACGAGCAGTACTTC
CASSYSPDSTYEQYF
>TRBV2|few|NA|TRBJ2-3
TGTGCCAGCAGCCCCGAGGGGGGGAGCACAGATACGCAGTATTTT
CASSPEGGSTDTQYF
>TRBV18|NA|NA|TRBJ1-5
TGTGCCAGCTCACCAGACAGTAATAGCAATCAGCCCCAGCATTTT
CASSPDSNSNQPQHF
>TRBV23-1|few|NA|TRBJ1-2
TGCGCCAGCAGCCGCGGGAGAGGCGGCTACACCTTC
CASSRGRGGYTF
>TRBV7-8|few|NA|TRBJ2-5
TGTGCCAGCAGCCGGGGACACGAGCAAGAGACCCAGTACTTC
CASSRGHEQETQYF
>TRBV11-2|few|TRBD2|TRBJ2-1
TGTGCCAGCAGCTTACGGGGGGGCTCAGATGAGCAGTTCTTC
CASSLRGGSDEQFF
>TRBV7-2|few|NA|TRBJ1-1
TGTGCCAGCAGCCTCAGGGCCACTGAAGCTTTCTTT
CASSLRATEAFF
>TRBV29-1|few|TRBD2|TRBJ2-3
TGCAGCGTTGAAATAGCGGGGGGACGCACAGATACGCAGTATTTT
CSVEIAGGRTDTQYF
>TRBV14|NA|TRBD1|TRBJ1-2
TGTGCCAGCAGCCTCCAACAGGGGGATGGCTACACCTTC
CASSLQQGDGYTF
>TRBV20-1|few|NA|TRBJ2-3
TGCAGTGCTAGAAAGGGGGATACGCAGTATTTT
CSARKGDTQYF
>TRBV7-7|NA|TRBD2|TRBJ2-5
TGTGCTAGCAGCGCCTCCGGGGGGGCAGGGACCCAGTACTTC
CASSASGGAGTQYF
>TRBV21-1|few|NA|TRBJ2-7
TGTGCCGCCCAGTGTTTCTACGAGCAGTACTTC
CAAQCFYEQYF
>TRBV7-9|few|NA|TRBJ2-3
TGTGCCAGCAGCTCTCCCAGTCGAGGTTCAGATACGCAGTATTTT
CASSSPSRGSDTQYF
>TRBV5-6|NA|TRBD1|TRBJ2-7
TGTGCCAGCAGCTTAAAGGGACAGCTGTACGAGCAGTACTTC
CASSLKGQLYEQYF
>TRBV19|few|NA|TRBJ2-2
TGTGCCAGTACCCCAGTTGAGACAAATACCGGGGAGCTGTTTTTT
CASTPVETNTGELFF
>TRBV7-3|few|NA|TRBJ2-5
TGTGCCAGCAGCTTAAATGGGAGGGAGACCCAGTACTTC
CASSLNGRETQYF
>TRBV4-3|NA|NA|TRBJ2-7
TGCGCCAGCAGCCAAGTGATAGCGTCTTCCTACGAGCAGTACTTC
CASSQVIASSYEQYF
>TRBV7-3|NA|NA|TRBJ2-7
TGTGCCAGCAGCTTGAGCTTCGGGACAGAGCAGTACTTC
CASSLSFGTEQYF
>TRBV9|few|TRBD2|TRBJ2-1
TGTGCCAGCAGCGTCCGACTAGCGGGGGCCGAGCAGTTCTTC
CASSVRLAGAEQFF
>TRBV9|few|NA|TRBJ2-3
TGTGCCAGCAGCGAGGCCCCCGGGGGTCTGACGGTAGCGCAGTATTTT
CASSEAPGGLTVAQYF
>TRBV7-3|NA|TRBD2|TRBJ2-3
TGTGCCAGCAGCTTATATTGGTGGCTAGCGGGGGGTTTCACCACAGATACGCAGTATTTT
CASSLYWWLAGGFTTDTQYF
>TRBV5-4|NA|NA|TRBJ1-1
TGTGCCAGCAGCCCCACCGGGGGGTCAATGAACACTGAAGCTTTCTTT
CASSPTGGSMNTEAFF
>TRBV7-2|NA|TRBD2|TRBJ2-1
TGTGCCAGCAGCTTATCGTTAGCGGGGTCTTACAATGAGCAGTTCTTC
CASSLSLAGSYNEQFF
>TRBV7-8|NA|TRBD2|TRBJ2-5
TGTGCCAGCACAGGGACTAGCGTCGAGACCCAGTACTTC
CASTGTSVETQYF
>TRBV7-2|few|TRBD2|TRBJ2-7
TGTGCCAGCAGCTTACCTAGCGGGGGGGACGAGCAGTACTTC
CASSLPSGGDEQYF
>TRBV28|few|TRBD2|TRBJ2-7
TGTGCCAGCAGCCGGGGGGCTAGCGGGGCCGACGAGCAGTACTTC
CASSRGASGADEQYF